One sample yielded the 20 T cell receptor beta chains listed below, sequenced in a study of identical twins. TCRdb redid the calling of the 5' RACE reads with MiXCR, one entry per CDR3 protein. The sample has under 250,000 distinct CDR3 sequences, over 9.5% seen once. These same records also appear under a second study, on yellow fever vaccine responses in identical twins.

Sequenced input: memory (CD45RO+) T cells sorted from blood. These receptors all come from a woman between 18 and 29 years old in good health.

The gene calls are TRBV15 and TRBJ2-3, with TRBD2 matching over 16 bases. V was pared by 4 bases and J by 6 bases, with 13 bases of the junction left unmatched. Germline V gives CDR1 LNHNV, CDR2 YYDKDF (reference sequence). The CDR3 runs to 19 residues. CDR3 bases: TGTGCCACCAGCACTCCTCCGGGACTAGCGGGAGGGCCTCTGGATACGCAGTATTTT. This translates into CATSTPPGLAGGPLDTQYF.

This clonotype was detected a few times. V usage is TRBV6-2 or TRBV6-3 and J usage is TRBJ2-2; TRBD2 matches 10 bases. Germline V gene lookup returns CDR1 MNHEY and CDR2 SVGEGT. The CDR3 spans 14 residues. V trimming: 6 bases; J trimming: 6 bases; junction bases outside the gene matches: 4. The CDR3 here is CASRLAGEAGELFF. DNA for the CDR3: TGTGCCAGCAGGCTAGCGGGAGAAGCCGGGGAGCTGTTTTTT.

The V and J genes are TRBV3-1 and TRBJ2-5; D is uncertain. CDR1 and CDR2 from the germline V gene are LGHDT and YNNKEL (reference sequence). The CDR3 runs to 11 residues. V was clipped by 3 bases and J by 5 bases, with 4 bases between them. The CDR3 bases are TGTGCCAGCAGCCATTTGGAGACCCAGTACTTC. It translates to CASSHLETQYF.

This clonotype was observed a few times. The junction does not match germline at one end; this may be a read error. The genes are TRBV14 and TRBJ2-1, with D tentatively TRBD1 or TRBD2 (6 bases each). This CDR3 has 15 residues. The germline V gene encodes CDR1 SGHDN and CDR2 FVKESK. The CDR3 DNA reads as TGTGCCAGCTGCCAAGTCTCCGGGGGCCCGAGCGAGCAGTTCTTC. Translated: CASCQVSGGPSEQFF.

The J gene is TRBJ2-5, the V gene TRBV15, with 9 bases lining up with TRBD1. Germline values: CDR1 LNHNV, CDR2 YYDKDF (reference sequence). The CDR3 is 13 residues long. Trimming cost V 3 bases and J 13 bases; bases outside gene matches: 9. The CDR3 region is CATSRSRDRERYF. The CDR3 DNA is TGTGCCACCAGCAGGTCCCGGGACAGGGAACGGTACTTC.

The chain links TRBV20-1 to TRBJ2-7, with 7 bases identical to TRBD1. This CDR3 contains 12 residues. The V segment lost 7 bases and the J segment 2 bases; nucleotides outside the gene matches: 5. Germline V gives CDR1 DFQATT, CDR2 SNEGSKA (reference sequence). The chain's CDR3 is CSVRDSPYEQYF. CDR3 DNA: TGCAGTGTACGGGACAGCCCCTACGAGCAGTACTTC.

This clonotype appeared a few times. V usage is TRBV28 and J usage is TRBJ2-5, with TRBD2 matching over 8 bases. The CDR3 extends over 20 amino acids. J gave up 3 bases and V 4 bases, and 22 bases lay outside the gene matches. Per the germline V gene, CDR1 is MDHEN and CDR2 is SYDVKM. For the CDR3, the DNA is TGTGCCAGCAGTTCCCGAGAACCTGGACATTGGGGAGCGGGAGAAGAGACCCAGTACTTC. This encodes CASSSREPGHWGAGEETQYF.

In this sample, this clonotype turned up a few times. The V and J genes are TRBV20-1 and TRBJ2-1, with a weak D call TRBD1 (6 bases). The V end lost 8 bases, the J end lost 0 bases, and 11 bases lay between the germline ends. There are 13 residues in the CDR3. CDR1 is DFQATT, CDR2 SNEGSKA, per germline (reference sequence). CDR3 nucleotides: TGCAGTCCGCCGGACAGCTCCTACAATGAGCAGTTCTTC. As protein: CSPPDSSYNEQFF.

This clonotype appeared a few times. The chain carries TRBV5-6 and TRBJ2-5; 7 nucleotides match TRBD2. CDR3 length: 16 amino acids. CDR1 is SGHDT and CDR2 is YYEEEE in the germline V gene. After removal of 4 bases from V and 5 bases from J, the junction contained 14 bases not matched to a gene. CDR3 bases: TGTGCCAGCAGCCGAAGGAGGAGCGGGGCCCTTGAGACCCAGTACTTC. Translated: CASSRRRSGALETQYF.

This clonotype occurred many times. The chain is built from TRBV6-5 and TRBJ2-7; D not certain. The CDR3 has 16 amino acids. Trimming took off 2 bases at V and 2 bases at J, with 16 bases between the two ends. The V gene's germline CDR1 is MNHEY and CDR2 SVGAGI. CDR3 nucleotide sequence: TGTGCCAGCAGTTACCAGTCGGAAGTTTCAGCCTACGAGCAGTACTTC. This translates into CASSYQSEVSAYEQYF.

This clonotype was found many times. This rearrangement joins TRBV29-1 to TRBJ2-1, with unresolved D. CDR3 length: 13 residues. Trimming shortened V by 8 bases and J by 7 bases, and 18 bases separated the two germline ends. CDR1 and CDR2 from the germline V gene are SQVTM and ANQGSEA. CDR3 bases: TGCAGCACTGGGGAAGGTACGGGTAATGAGCAGTTCTTC. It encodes CSTGEGTGNEQFF.

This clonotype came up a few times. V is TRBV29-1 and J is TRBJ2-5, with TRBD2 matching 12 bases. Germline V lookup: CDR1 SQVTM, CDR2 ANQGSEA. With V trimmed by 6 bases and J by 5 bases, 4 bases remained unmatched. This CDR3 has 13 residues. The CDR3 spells CSVQTSGGETQYF. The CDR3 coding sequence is TGCAGCGTCCAGACTAGCGGGGGTGAGACCCAGTACTTC.

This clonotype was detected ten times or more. CDR3 sequence reads: CAVRQGQTGELFF. CDR3 nucleotide sequence: TGTGCCGTGAGACAGGGACAAACCGGGGAGCTGTTTTTT. V gene TRBV28 combines with J gene TRBJ2-2, with 7 bases aligning to TRBD1. Germline CDR1 is MDHEN and CDR2 is SYDVKM. J gave up 5 bases and V 11 bases, and 8 bases lay outside the gene matches. The CDR3 totals 13 residues.

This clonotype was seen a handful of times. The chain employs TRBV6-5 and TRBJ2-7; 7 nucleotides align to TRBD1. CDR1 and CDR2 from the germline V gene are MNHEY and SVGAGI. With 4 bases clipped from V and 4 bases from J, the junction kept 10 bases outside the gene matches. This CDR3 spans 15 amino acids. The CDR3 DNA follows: TGTGCCAGCAGTTCTAGGGGAGACAGGGCTTACGAGCAGTACTTC. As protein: CASSSRGDRAYEQYF.

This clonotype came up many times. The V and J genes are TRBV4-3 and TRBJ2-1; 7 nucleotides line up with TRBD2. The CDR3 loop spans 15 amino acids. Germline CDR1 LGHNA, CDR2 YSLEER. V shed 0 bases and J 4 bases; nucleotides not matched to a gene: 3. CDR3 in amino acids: CASSQDTSEYNEQFF. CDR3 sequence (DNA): TGCGCCAGCAGCCAAGATACTAGCGAGTACAATGAGCAGTTCTTC.

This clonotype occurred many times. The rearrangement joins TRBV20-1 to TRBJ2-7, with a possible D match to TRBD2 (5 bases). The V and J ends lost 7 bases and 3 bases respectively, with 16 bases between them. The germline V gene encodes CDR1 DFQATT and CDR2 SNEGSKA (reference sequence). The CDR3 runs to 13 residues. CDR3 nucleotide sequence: TGCAGTGTCCCTCAGGTCGGGGTCTACGAGCAGTACTTC. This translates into CSVPQVGVYEQYF.

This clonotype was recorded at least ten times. CDR3 sequence reads: CASKERSGANVLTF. Here the CDR3 DNA reads TGTGCCAGCAAAGAGAGATCTGGGGCCAACGTCCTGACTTTC. The rearrangement joins TRBV12-3 or TRBV12-4 to TRBJ2-6; unclear D gene. V lost 7 bases and J lost 1, with 8 bases in between. The CDR3 loop spans 14 amino acids.

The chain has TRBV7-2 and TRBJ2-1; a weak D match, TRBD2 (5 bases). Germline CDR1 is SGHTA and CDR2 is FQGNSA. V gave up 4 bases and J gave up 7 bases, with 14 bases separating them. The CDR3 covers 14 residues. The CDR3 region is CASSYSGLLNEQFF. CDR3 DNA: TGTGCCAGCAGCTACAGCGGACTCCTTAATGAGCAGTTCTTC.

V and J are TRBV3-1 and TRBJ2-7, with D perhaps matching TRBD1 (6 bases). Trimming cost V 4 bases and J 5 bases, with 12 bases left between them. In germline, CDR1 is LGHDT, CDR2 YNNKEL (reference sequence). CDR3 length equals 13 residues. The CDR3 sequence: CASSRKSGDEQYF. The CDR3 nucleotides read TGTGCCAGCAGCCGGAAATCAGGGGACGAGCAGTACTTC.

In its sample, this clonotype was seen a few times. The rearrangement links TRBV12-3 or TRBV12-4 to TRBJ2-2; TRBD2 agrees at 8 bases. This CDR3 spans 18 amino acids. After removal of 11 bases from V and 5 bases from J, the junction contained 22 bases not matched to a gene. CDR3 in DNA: TGTGCCTTCAGTTTAGTCCTAGCGGGCCTCCAGGGAACCGGGGAGCTGTTTTTT. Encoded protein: CAFSLVLAGLQGTGELFF.